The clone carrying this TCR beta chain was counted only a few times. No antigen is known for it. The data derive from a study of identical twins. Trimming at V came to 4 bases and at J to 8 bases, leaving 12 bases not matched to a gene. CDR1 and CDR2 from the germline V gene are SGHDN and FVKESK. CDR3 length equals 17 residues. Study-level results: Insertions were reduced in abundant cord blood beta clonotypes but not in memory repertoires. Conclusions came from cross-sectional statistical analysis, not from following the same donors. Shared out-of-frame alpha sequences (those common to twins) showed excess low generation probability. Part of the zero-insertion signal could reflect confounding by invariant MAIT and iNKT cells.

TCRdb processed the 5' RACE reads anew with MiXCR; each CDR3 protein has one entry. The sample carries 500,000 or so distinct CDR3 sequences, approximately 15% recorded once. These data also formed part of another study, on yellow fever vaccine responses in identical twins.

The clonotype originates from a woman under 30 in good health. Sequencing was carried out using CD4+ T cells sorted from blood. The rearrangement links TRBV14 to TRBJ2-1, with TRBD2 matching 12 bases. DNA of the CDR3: TGTGCCAGCAGCCCCCTCCTACTAGCGGGGGGCGGTGATGAGCAGTTCTTC. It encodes CASSPLLLAGGGDEQFF.